The 32 T cell receptor beta chains reported below all come from one sample, sequenced in a study of T-cell reconstitution after alpha-beta-depleted transplantation in children. This sample's TCRbeta library carried unique molecular identifier barcodes. TCRdb re-called the PCR reads through MiXCR, storing one row per CDR3 protein. The table shows about 610,000 distinct CDR3 sequences, with under 12% occurring only once. This material consisted of PBMCs from the stem cell graft donor, taken from the stem cell graft. These TCRs come from a human donor who donated a stem cell graft to a child with acute myeloid leukemia.

This clonotype has at least ten counts. This chain uses TRBV28 with TRBJ1-1; possibly TRBD1 for D (5 bases). Trimming cost V 2 bases and J 1 base, with 17 bases left between them. Germline V lookup: CDR1 MDHEN, CDR2 SYDVKM. The CDR3 is made up of 17 amino acids. The CDR3 sequence is CASSLLRNRISNTEAFF. CDR3 sequence (DNA): TGTGCCAGCAGTTTACTAAGGAACAGGATTTCGAACACTGAAGCTTTCTTT.

This clonotype was found a few times. This CDR3 reads CASSLGVSGRRDTQYF. CDR3 coding DNA: TGTGCCAGCAGCTTAGGGGTTAGCGGGAGAAGAGATACGCAGTATTTT. The chain is built from TRBV7-2 and TRBJ2-3; 9 bases fit TRBD2. After removal of 1 base from V and 5 bases from J, the junction contained 7 bases not matched to a gene. Germline CDR1 SGHTA, CDR2 FQGNSA. The CDR3 has 16 residues.

The table lists this clonotype with many counts. CDR3: CASSQDFQKAKNIQYF. The CDR3, as DNA: TGCGCCAGCAGCCAAGATTTTCAGAAAGCCAAAAACATTCAGTACTTC. V usage is TRBV4-3 and J usage is TRBJ2-4; no clear D gene. Germline lookup yields CDR1 LGHNA and CDR2 YSLEER. V was cut by 0 bases and J by 0 bases, with 9 bases left in between. The CDR3 covers 16 residues.

This chain links TRBV18 with TRBJ2-5; a possible D gene is TRBD2 (6 bases). V lost 6 bases and J lost 0, with 11 bases in between. The CDR3 totals 14 residues. Germline V lookup: CDR1 KGHSH, CDR2 LQKENI. CDR3 in DNA: TGTGCCAGCTCGCCGGGACTGTACCAAGAGACCCAGTACTTC. Protein product: CASSPGLYQETQYF.

This clonotype showed up many times. The rearrangement links TRBV2 to TRBJ2-1; D remains unclear. The CDR3 totals 13 residues. Trimming pared 5 bases from V and 2 bases from J, leaving 7 bases between. Germline V gives CDR1 SNHLY, CDR2 FYNNEI. This CDR3 reads CASSSPPYNEQFF. The CDR3 nucleotides are TGTGCCAGCAGTAGTCCCCCCTACAATGAGCAGTTCTTC.

The chain joins TRBV6-2 or TRBV6-3 to TRBJ2-1, with TRBD2 identical over 11 bases. Germline CDR1 reads MNHEY; CDR2 reads SVGEGT. The CDR3 has 15 residues. V lost 7 bases to trimming and J lost 10 bases; unmatched junction nucleotides: 12. The DNA of the CDR3 is TGTGCCAGCACCGGGATACATAGCGGGAGGGAGGAGCAGTTCTTC. As protein: CASTGIHSGREEQFF.

This sequence joins TRBV5-1 and TRBJ2-7, with 8 bases identical to TRBD2. The CDR3 consists of 18 residues. V lost 0 bases, J lost 4 bases, and 15 bases stayed unmatched. The V gene's germline CDR1 is SGHRS and CDR2 YFSETQ. The CDR3 DNA reads as TGCGCCAGCAGCTTGGTTAATATTGGGACTAGAAGTTATTACGAGCAGTACTTC. Its translation: CASSLVNIGTRSYYEQYF.

This clonotype was seen a handful of times. The chain recombines TRBV6-5 with TRBJ1-5, with D possibly TRBD1 on 5 matching bases. CDR3 length: 17 residues. The germline CDR1 and CDR2 sequences are MNHEY and SVGAGI. The V gene lost 4 bases and the J gene lost 4 bases, with 20 bases spanning the gap. CDR3: CASSSHTGVGGNQPQHF. Here the CDR3 DNA reads TGTGCCAGCAGTTCGCACACCGGGGTGGGGGGTAATCAGCCCCAGCATTTT.

Only a few counts were recorded for this clonotype. This chain links TRBV5-5 with TRBJ2-5; the D call may be TRBD1 or TRBD2 (6 bases each). Germline loops: CDR1 SGHKS, CDR2 YYEKEE (reference sequence). This CDR3 spans 13 amino acids. The ends were cut back, 3 bases at V and 5 bases at J, with 11 bases in the middle. The CDR3 loop reads CASSWGALETQYF. The CDR3 DNA follows: TGTGCCAGCAGCTGGGGGGCCCTGGAGACCCAGTACTTC.

This chain links TRBV20-1 with TRBJ2-7, with 9 bases that match TRBD1. Unmatched junction bases numbered 3, after V lost 3 bases and J lost 3 bases. The length of the CDR3 is 13 residues. Germline V CDR1 and CDR2: DFQATT, SNEGSKA (reference sequence). This CDR3 reads CSASKGQGYEQYF. The CDR3 nucleotides are TGCAGTGCTAGTAAGGGACAGGGCTACGAGCAGTACTTC.

The table lists this clonotype with a few counts. The V gene is TRBV20-1, the J gene TRBJ2-3; D is ambiguous. The germline V gene has CDR1 DFQATT and CDR2 SNEGSKA (reference sequence). The CDR3 is 12 amino acids. V lost 8 bases to trimming and J lost 1 base, with 10 bases between them. The CDR3 nucleotides are TGCAGTCAACTACAAGGCACAGATACGCAGTATTTT. It is translated as CSQLQGTDTQYF.

Details on this clonotype: The conserved phenylalanine or tryptophan normally closing the CDR3 is absent here, so this likely arose from a read error. The V call is TRBV25-1, the J call TRBJ2-7, with 8 bases identical to TRBD1. The junction had 5 bases not matched to a gene; V was cut back by 8 bases and J by 2 bases. The CDR3 loop spans 13 amino acids. Germline CDR1 MGHDK, CDR2 SYGVNS. Written as DNA, the CDR3 is TGTGCCAGCCAAGGACAGGGCGCCTACGAGCAGTACTGC. This translates into CASQGQGAYEQYC.

This clonotype was seen only a few times. The genes are TRBV14 and TRBJ2-1; a weak D match, TRBD2 (6 bases). Germline V gene sequence: CDR1 SGHDN, CDR2 FVKESK. This CDR3 is built from 15 residues. The V and J ends lost 5 bases and 9 bases respectively, with 20 bases between them. CDR3 loop: CASSTLDSLGGEQFF. The CDR3, as DNA: TGTGCCAGCAGCACACTGGACTCCCTCGGGGGTGAGCAGTTCTTC.

This chain connects TRBV11-2 to TRBJ2-1, with 13 bases that match TRBD2. CDR1 is SGHAT, CDR2 FQNNGV, per germline. The CDR3 length is 19 residues. Trimming cost V 4 bases and J 4 bases; bases outside gene matches: 13. The CDR3 protein is CASSSYGTGTSGVYNEQFF. The CDR3 coding sequence is TGTGCCAGCAGCTCTTACGGGACCGGGACTAGCGGGGTTTACAATGAGCAGTTCTTC.

This chain uses TRBV18 with TRBJ2-3; D perhaps matches TRBD2 (5 bases). Germline V gives CDR1 KGHSH, CDR2 LQKENI. The CDR3 totals 13 residues. Trimming shortened V by 6 bases and J by 2 bases, and 9 bases separated the two germline ends. CDR3 loop: CASSGGTTDTQYF. Here the CDR3 DNA reads TGTGCCAGCTCCGGAGGTACCACAGATACGCAGTATTTT.

There are a few counts of this clonotype. This sequence joins TRBV20-1 and TRBJ2-1; 7 nucleotides line up with TRBD1. Germline CDR1 is DFQATT and CDR2 is SNEGSKA (reference sequence). This CDR3 is 18 amino acids long. Trimming cost V 3 bases and J 5 bases; bases outside gene matches: 19. CDR3 nucleotide sequence: TGCAGTGCTAGGGAAAAATTTACACAGGGGCTCTACCACAATGAGCAGTTCTTC. Translated, it gives CSAREKFTQGLYHNEQFF.

The CDR3 loop is CASSWGQGNNEQFF. The CDR3 DNA sequence: TGTGCCAGCAGCTGGGGGCAGGGAAACAATGAGCAGTTCTTC. The chain is built from TRBV9 and TRBJ2-1; D possibly corresponds to TRBD1 (6 bases). Germline V gene data show CDR1 as SGDLS and CDR2 as YYNGEE. This CDR3 has 14 residues. The ends were cut back, 4 bases at V and 5 bases at J, with 13 bases in the middle. The variable domain in full, with the rest retrieved from reference TRBV9 and TRBJ2-1, is DSGVTQTPKHLITATGQRVTLRCSPRSGDLSVYWYQQSLDQGLQFLIQYYNGEERAKGNILERFSAQQFPDLHSELNLSSLELGDSALYFCASSWGQGNNEQFFGPGTRLTVL.

The gene calls are TRBV7-2 and TRBJ2-3; 8 bases align to TRBD2. The V and J ends lost 3 bases and 0 bases, in that order; junction bases with no gene match: 2. In germline, CDR1 is SGHTA, CDR2 FQGNSA. The CDR3 runs 15 residues. CDR3 in DNA: TGTGCCAGCAGCTTCCCTAGCGGGAGCACAGATACGCAGTATTTT. This gives the protein CASSFPSGSTDTQYF.

This clonotype was counted many times. The chain carries TRBV20-1 and TRBJ2-1, with 10 bases lining up with TRBD2. This CDR3 is 16 amino acids long. In germline, CDR1 is DFQATT, CDR2 SNEGSKA (reference sequence). V was pared by 8 bases and J by 1 base, with 11 bases of the junction left unmatched. The CDR3 reads CSPPATSGASYNEQFF. CDR3 coding DNA: TGCAGTCCCCCCGCTACTAGCGGGGCGTCCTACAATGAGCAGTTCTTC.

The gene calls are TRBV20-1 and TRBJ2-1; D perhaps matches TRBD1 (6 bases). CDR3 length equals 14 residues. Per the germline V gene, CDR1 is DFQATT and CDR2 is SNEGSKA (reference sequence). Trimming left V 5 bases short and J 5 bases short, with 16 bases between. CDR3 sequence: CSASGPRGDNEQFF. As DNA, the CDR3 is TGCAGTGCTTCCGGGCCCAGGGGCGACAATGAGCAGTTCTTC.

This clonotype was recorded at least ten times. This chain uses TRBV29-1 with TRBJ1-3, with D unresolved. The CDR3 runs to 14 residues. Per germline, CDR1 SQVTM and CDR2 ANQGSEA. V gave up 5 bases and J gave up 0 bases, with 11 bases separating them. The DNA of the CDR3 is TGCAGCGTTTGGACGGAGAGCTCTGGAAACACCATATATTTT. Translated: CSVWTESSGNTIYF.

In its sample, this clonotype was seen many times. The junction shows a germline mismatch at one end, possibly a read error. The V and J genes are TRBV7-7 and TRBJ2-1, with a tentative D call TRBD1 (6 bases). There are 13 residues in the CDR3. In germline, CDR1 is SSHAT, CDR2 FNYEAQ (reference sequence). The CDR3 spells CASSLTGIGEQFF. The CDR3 region has the DNA TGTGCTAGCAGCCTCACAGGGATCGGGGAGCAGTTCTTC.

The chain combines TRBV27 with TRBJ2-7, with TRBD1 matching over 10 bases. CDR3 size: 15 residues. The germline V gene encodes CDR1 MNHEY and CDR2 SMNVEV (reference sequence). Trimming cost V 6 bases and J 0 bases; bases outside gene matches: 5. CDR3 region: CASRGTGANSYEQYF. CDR3 nucleotides: TGTGCCAGCAGGGGGACAGGGGCCAACTCCTACGAGCAGTACTTC.

The V gene is TRBV29-1, the J gene TRBJ1-2; D is undetermined. Trimming stripped 2 bases from V and 8 bases from J, with 18 bases between. The CDR3 sequence is 14 residues long. CDR1 is SQVTM and CDR2 is ANQGSEA in the germline V gene. The CDR3 spells CSVEQAGSTVGYTF. For the CDR3, the DNA is TGCAGCGTTGAACAGGCGGGATCCACAGTCGGCTACACCTTC.

This clonotype was picked up a small number of times. This chain uses TRBV20-1 with TRBJ2-7, with D maybe TRBD2 (5 bases). V was pared by 1 base and J by 3 bases, with 10 bases between. The germline gives CDR1 DFQATT, CDR2 SNEGSKA (reference sequence). This CDR3 region has 13 residues. The CDR3 nucleotides read TGCAGTGCTAGAGGGGAGATACTCTACGAGCAGTACTTC. This encodes CSARGEILYEQYF.

The V gene is TRBV7-2, the J gene TRBJ2-1; 11 positions agree with TRBD2. The CDR3 is 13 amino acids. V dropped 5 bases and J dropped 15; count of bases not matched to a gene: 9. CDR1 and CDR2 (germline): SGHTA, FQGNSA. In DNA form, the CDR3 reads TGTGCCAGCAGCACGGGACTAGCGGAGGGGGGGTTCTTC. This gives the protein CASSTGLAEGGFF.

This sequence joins TRBV27 and TRBJ2-3; no clear D. In germline, CDR1 is MNHEY, CDR2 SMNVEV (reference sequence). The CDR3 is 15 amino acids. V shed 2 bases and J shed 2 bases, with 11 bases lying between them. As DNA, the CDR3 is TGTGCCAGCAGTTTAGCGAAAATCGACACAGATACGCAGTATTTT. Its translation: CASSLAKIDTDTQYF.

There are many counts of this clonotype. The rearrangement uses TRBV29-1 and TRBJ1-5; 8 bases line up with TRBD1. Per the germline V gene, CDR1 is SQVTM and CDR2 is ANQGSEA. The CDR3 spans 13 residues. Trimming at V came to 6 bases and at J to 6 bases, leaving 7 bases not matched to a gene. CDR3 sequence: CSVVDRGGQPQHF. In DNA, the CDR3 is TGCAGCGTCGTTGACAGGGGTGGTCAGCCCCAGCATTTT.

This clonotype was counted ten times or more. This chain connects TRBV19 to TRBJ1-5, with 7 bases aligning to TRBD1. This CDR3 is built from 14 residues. Germline CDR1 and CDR2: LNHDA and SQIVND (reference sequence). V gave up 4 bases and J gave up 3 bases; unmatched junction bases: 3. CDR3 sequence: CASSTDRFNQPQHF. The CDR3 DNA is TGTGCCAGTAGTACGGACAGGTTCAATCAGCCCCAGCATTTT.

This chain joins TRBV20-1 and TRBJ2-1; tentatively, D is TRBD2 (6 bases). Germline V gene sequence: CDR1 DFQATT, CDR2 SNEGSKA (reference sequence). V dropped 1 base and J dropped 5 bases, with 15 bases sitting between them. The CDR3 covers 15 residues. CDR3 residues: CSARVGREIHNEQFF. CDR3 bases: TGCAGTGCTAGAGTTGGACGGGAGATCCACAATGAGCAGTTCTTC.

This chain's CDR3 is CASRSRTLLSGEQYF. The CDR3 nucleotides read TGTGCCAGCCGCTCACGGACTCTCCTGTCGGGAGAGCAGTACTTC. The rearrangement joins TRBV5-6 to TRBJ2-7; a possible D gene is TRBD2 (5 bases). This CDR3 contains 15 residues. Trimming cost V 7 bases and J 7 bases, with 24 bases left between them. From germline, CDR1 is SGHDT and CDR2 YYEEEE.

This clonotype was seen repeatedly, ten times or more. This chain joins TRBV4-2 and TRBJ1-1; weak D call: TRBD1 (5 bases). Trimming removed 7 bases at V and 10 bases at J, with 16 bases between. The germline gives CDR1 LGHNA, CDR2 YNFKEQ. This CDR3 contains 12 residues. Here the CDR3 reads CASTESSGGAFF. CDR3 coding DNA: TGTGCCAGCACCGAATCGTCCGGGGGAGCTTTCTTT.